These T cell receptor beta chains were read from a single sample in a study of neurological immune-mediated disorders. TCRdb independently ran MiXCR on the 5' RACE reads; one entry per CDR3 protein. The sample holds about 84,000 distinct CDR3 sequences, 3.5% to 4.5% seen once. The sequenced sample was PBMCs. These receptors all stem from a woman in her sixties or seventies with multiple sclerosis. Both conserved end residues are part of each CDR3. D genes are given only for firm matches. Clone size appears in some rows only: once, few, many, or a class for an expanded clone.

length,V,size,D,J,DNA,CDR3
14,TRBV29-1,many,.,TRBJ1-1,TGCAGCGTTCGGAAGGGTGGCGTGAACACTGAAGCTTTCTTT,CSVRKGGVNTEAFF
13,TRBV29-1,many,TRBD1,TRBJ2-5,TGCAGCGCAACCGGGACAGGCCAAGAGACCCAGTACTTC,CSATGTGQETQYF
12,TRBV4-1,many,.,TRBJ2-7,TGCGCCAGCAGCCAAACGTCCTACGAGCAGTACTTC,CASSQTSYEQYF
13,TRBV6-5,many,.,TRBJ2-6,TGTGCCATCCGGGACTCTGGGGCCAACGTCCTGACTTTC,CAIRDSGANVLTF
15,TRBV7-9,many,.,TRBJ2-6,TGTGCCAGCAGCTCCTCTACCTCTGGGGCCAACGTCCTGACTTTC,CASSSSTSGANVLTF
14,TRBV7-2,many,.,TRBJ2-7,TGTGCCAGCAGCCGAGTAGCCAGAGCCTACGAGCAGTACTTC,CASSRVARAYEQYF
12,TRBV29-1,many,.,TRBJ2-1,TGCAGCGTTGTGGAGGGGACCAATGAGCAGTTCTTC,CSVVEGTNEQFF
15,TRBV5-1,many,TRBD1,TRBJ1-5,TGCGCCAGCAGGCGGGAGACAGGGAGGGATCAGCCCCAGCATTTT,CASRRETGRDQPQHF
14,TRBV7-4,many,.,TRBJ1-5,TGTGCCACCGCGTGGGTCGGGGCCAATCAGCCCCAGCATTTT,CATAWVGANQPQHF
14,TRBV18,.,.,TRBJ2-1,TGTGCCAGCTCACCAAGCCGTGATGAAGATGAGCAGTTCTTC,CASSPSRDEDEQFF
17,TRBV9,many,TRBD2,TRBJ2-2,TGTGCCAGCAGCGTAGCCGCAGCGGGGGGTAACACCGGGGAGCTGTTTTTT,CASSVAAAGGNTGELFF
13,TRBV10-1,many,.,TRBJ1-1,TGCGCCAGCAGTGAGCCTAGCAGGGCGGAAGCTTTCTTT,CASSEPSRAEAFF
16,TRBV28,many,.,TRBJ2-4,TGTGCCAGCAGTCTGCAGGACACCAAGAATAAAAACATTCAGTACTTC,CASSLQDTKNKNIQYF
16,TRBV28,many,.,TRBJ2-5,TGTGCCAGCAGTTTTCGAGGGGTGGGGCTTAGGGAGACCCAGTACTTC,CASSFRGVGLRETQYF
11,TRBV20-1,many,.,TRBJ1-2,TGCAGTGCTAGTAGTCCAGATGGCTACACCTTC,CSASSPDGYTF
16,TRBV5-1,many,TRBD1,TRBJ2-3,TGCGCCAGCAGCCCGGACAGGTCCATTCGCACAGATACGCAGTATTTT,CASSPDRSIRTDTQYF
18,TRBV3-1,many,TRBD2,TRBJ2-5,TGTGCCAGCAGCGTACGGGGACTAGCGGGGGGGCCTATAGAGACCCAGTACTTC,CASSVRGLAGGPIETQYF
17,TRBV9,many,TRBD1,TRBJ2-2,TGTGCCAGCAGCGTCCTCCCCGTCACAGGGGCGGCCGGGGAGCTGTTTTTT,CASSVLPVTGAAGELFF
13,TRBV14,many,.,TRBJ2-1,TGTGCCAGCGGCCCGGGCGGCTACAATGAGCAGTTCTTC,CASGPGGYNEQFF
14,TRBV6-2/TRBV6-3,many,.,TRBJ1-2,TGTGCCAGCAGTTACGCCGGGACGCCTTATGGCTACACCTTC,CASSYAGTPYGYTF
15,TRBV7-2,many,TRBD2,TRBJ2-2,TGTGCCAGCAGCTTGCTAGCGGGGGCTACCGGGGAGCTGTTTTTT,CASSLLAGATGELFF
15,TRBV20-1,many,.,TRBJ2-3,TGCAGTGCTAGAGATCCCGGGGGGCGTGCAGATACGCAGTATTTT,CSARDPGGRADTQYF
14,TRBV5-1,many,TRBD1,TRBJ2-7,TGCGCCAGCAGCTTGATACAGGGGTCCTACGAGCAGTACTTC,CASSLIQGSYEQYF
15,TRBV20-1,many,TRBD2,TRBJ2-7,TGCAGTGCTAGAAGCGGACTAGCGGGGGCCTACGAGCAGTACTTC,CSARSGLAGAYEQYF
15,TRBV7-9,many,.,TRBJ2-1,TGTGCCATCTCTCCCAGGGGGGTCCGAAACAATGAGCAGTTCTTC,CAISPRGVRNNEQFF
13,TRBV9,many,.,TRBJ1-2,TGTGCCAGCCGCCGGGACGGTGGCGGTGGCTACACCTTC,CASRRDGGGGYTF
14,TRBV20-1,many,TRBD1,TRBJ1-4,TGCAGTGCTACGCAGGGGGCGACTAATGAAAAACTGTTTTTT,CSATQGATNEKLFF
14,TRBV11-2,few,.,TRBJ2-7,TGTGCCAGCAGCTTATTGGCGATTGGTTGGGAACAGTACTTC,CASSLLAIGWEQYF